This is a list of T cell receptor beta chains from one sample in a study of T cells after yellow fever vaccination. TCRdb passed the 5' RACE reads through MiXCR, listing each CDR3 protein once. The top ten hold 15% to 20% of the sample, which has 400,000 or so distinct CDR3 sequences, roughly 20% seen once. The source material was PBMCs, sampled before the yellow fever booster vaccination. These TCRs come from a man between 18 and 29 years old who received the YFV17D yellow fever vaccine. The CDR3 runs from the conserved cysteine through the conserved F or W. The D gene is left open where the match is weak. Clone size appears in some rows only: once, few, many, or a class for an expanded clone.

v_call	d_call	j_call	clone_size	cdr3_aa	cdr3_nt
TRBV5-1	-	TRBJ1-2	few	CASSPDRFDGYTF	TGCGCCAGCAGCCCGGACCGTTTCGATGGCTACACCTTC
TRBV6-6	TRBD1	TRBJ2-2	few	CAITGQANTGELFF	TGTGCCATCACGGGACAGGCCAACACCGGGGAGCTGTTTTTT
TRBV7-2	TRBD1	TRBJ1-6	many	CASSSRQGTANSPLHF	TGTGCCAGCAGCTCAAGACAGGGAACCGCTAATTCACCCCTCCACTTT
TRBV6-2/TRBV6-3	-	TRBJ2-7	few	CASRATGVHEQYF	TGTGCCAGCAGAGCGACAGGAGTGCACGAGCAGTACTTC
TRBV24-1	-	TRBJ2-5	few	CATSDWLETQYF	TGTGCCACCAGTGATTGGCTCGAGACCCAGTACTTC
TRBV6-2/TRBV6-3	TRBD1	TRBJ2-5	-	CASSSHPGGQETQYF	TGTGCCAGCAGTTCCCATCCAGGGGGCCAAGAGACCCAGTACTTC
TRBV20-1	-	TRBJ2-1	-	CSARGQVGNEQFF	TGCAGTGCTAGAGGTCAGGTCGGGAATGAGCAGTTCTTC
TRBV20-1	-	TRBJ1-4	many	CSASSEGGRQKKLFF	TGCAGTGCTAGTTCCGAAGGGGGAAGACAAAAAAAACTGTTTTTT
TRBV7-9	-	TRBJ2-1	few	CASSLQGLENEQFF	TGTGCCAGCAGCTTACAGGGGTTAGAGAATGAGCAGTTCTTC
TRBV10-3	-	TRBJ1-1	-	CATARAGSSTEAFF	TGTGCCACCGCCCGGGCGGGGAGTAGCACTGAAGCTTTCTTT
TRBV29-1	TRBD1	TRBJ1-2	-	CSVDRDRGPYGYTF	TGCAGCGTAGACCGGGACAGGGGGCCCTATGGCTACACCTTC
TRBV20-1	-	TRBJ2-5	-	CSAGETGGRRWTQYF	TGCAGTGCTGGCGAGACCGGGGGCAGAAGGTGGACCCAGTACTTC
TRBV3-1	-	TRBJ2-7	few	CASSQGLSASYEQYF	TGTGCCAGCAGCCAAGGCCTGAGTGCGAGCTACGAGCAGTACTTC
TRBV6-1	-	TRBJ2-4	-	CASSETAGAKNIQYF	TGTGCCAGCAGTGAAACTGCCGGAGCCAAAAACATTCAGTACTTC
TRBV6-5	TRBD2	TRBJ2-3	-	CASSYSRASGGDTQYF	TGTGCCAGCAGTTACTCCAGGGCTAGCGGGGGAGATACGCAGTATTTT
TRBV5-1	-	TRBJ1-2	many	CASSKLQLGGYTF	TGCGCCAGCAGCAAATTACAACTAGGCGGCTACACCTTC
TRBV6-5	-	TRBJ1-2	many	CASRQPPGYGYTF	TGTGCCAGCAGGCAACCCCCGGGCTATGGCTACACCTTC
TRBV7-9	-	TRBJ1-5	-	CASSQDTGNQPQHF	TGTGCCAGCAGCCAGGACACGGGCAATCAGCCCCAGCATTTT
TRBV3-1	-	TRBJ1-2	-	CASSQGWASLSGYTF	TGTGCCAGCAGCCAAGGGTGGGCAAGCCTCTCTGGCTACACCTTC
TRBV10-1	TRBD2	TRBJ2-3	few	CASSESAASGGTDTQYF	TGCGCCAGCAGTGAGTCGGCGGCTAGCGGGGGGACTGATACGCAGTATTTT
TRBV6-5	-	TRBJ2-5	-	CASTLGGTQYF	TGTGCCAGCACCCTAGGGGGGACCCAGTACTTC
TRBV5-1	-	TRBJ1-3	few	CASSDGGTAGYTIYF	TGCGCCAGCAGCGACGGAGGGACCGCTGGGTACACCATATATTTT
TRBV12-3/TRBV12-4	TRBD2	TRBJ2-1	-	CASSLVGTSGYNEQFF	TGTGCCAGCAGTTTAGTGGGGACTAGCGGGTACAATGAGCAGTTCTTC
TRBV29-1	-	TRBJ2-6	few	CSARSSGANVLTF	TGCAGCGCCAGGAGCTCTGGGGCCAACGTCCTGACTTTC
TRBV20-1	-	TRBJ2-7	few	CSAPGTGAYEQYF	TGCAGTGCTCCCGGGACTGGAGCCTACGAGCAGTACTTC
TRBV4-3	TRBD1	TRBJ1-2	-	CASSPQGTDNYGYTF	TGCGCCAGCAGCCCCCAGGGGACAGACAACTATGGCTACACCTTC
TRBV12-3/TRBV12-4	-	TRBJ2-2	-	CASKHGDELFF	TGTGCCAGCAAACACGGGGACGAGCTGTTTTTT